This TCR beta chain was recovered during a study of cytotoxic CD8 clonotypes in ibrutinib-treated CLL. On the study more broadly: More than 9 relapsed/refractory, about 14 treatment-naive; fewer than 18 IGHV unmutated.

General study points: There were few public clonotypes, and on treatment they contracted or stayed stable.

The V and J ends lost 0 bases and 6 bases, in that order; junction bases with no gene match: 7. CDR1 and CDR2 (germline): SGDLS, YYNGEE. CDR3 length equals 15 residues. Concerning this clone: What it recognizes is unknown.

Depth targeted 1 in 200,000 to 1 in 1 million T cells, averaging approximately 9.3x coverage per clonotype. Profiling relied on immunoSEQ multiplex PCR, and the TCRdb table lists in-frame clones only, not all of them. The sample lists approximately 350,000 clones, roughly 67% occurring once. The rearrangement links TRBV9 to TRBJ1-2, with 8 nucleotides matching TRBD1. The sample was PBMCs, taken after 36 months of ibrutinib treatment. This receptor was identified in a human donor with chronic lymphocytic leukemia. CDR3 nucleotide sequence: TGTGCCAGCAGCGTAGGGGCTCAGGGGGCCAATGGCTACACCTTC. This gives the protein CASSVGAQGANGYTF.